The 29 T cell receptor beta chains below come from one sample, sequenced in a study of shared clonotypes between healthy human individuals. TCRdb keeps only in-frame clones here, not all; method: immunoSEQ multiplex PCR. Of 2 million to 2.5 million clones listed, 90% to 95% are singletons. Source material: naive CD4+ T cells from PBMCs. Documented subset: CD45RA+ positively selected. The receptors here all came from a man between 18 and 29 years old in good health. Some clones in this sample may be carry-over from other donors' samples.

Concerning this clone itself: Additional DNA sequences in this sample encode the identical CDR3. The V call is TRBV18, the J call TRBJ1-3; D not certain. The V end was cut by 0 bases, the J end by 4 bases, with 7 bases between. In germline, CDR1 is KGHSH, CDR2 LQKENI. CDR3 length equals 14 residues. CDR3: CASSPPGTGNTIYF. In nucleotides, the CDR3 is TGTGCCAGCTCACCACCTGGTACAGGAAACACCATATATTTT.

A word on this clone: Other DNA sequences in the sample encode the same CDR3. This chain uses TRBV4-3 with TRBJ2-7, with 7 bases aligning to TRBD2. Germline CDR1 reads LGHNA; CDR2 reads YSLEER. The ends lost 0 bases at V and 3 bases at J; junction bases unmatched: 5. The CDR3 loop spans 15 amino acids. Written as DNA, the CDR3 is TGCGCCAGCAGCCAAGATTGGCGGGGGATCTACGAGCAGTACTTC. Protein: CASSQDWRGIYEQYF.

About this clone itself: Within the sample, other DNA sequences also encode this same CDR3. This chain uses TRBV30 with TRBJ1-3, with 9 bases identical to TRBD1. The CDR3 has 14 amino acids. Germline values: CDR1 GTSNPN, CDR2 SVGIG (reference sequence). Trimming cost V 0 bases and J 4 bases; bases outside gene matches: 1. The CDR3 loop is CAWSVGTGGNTIYF. CDR3 in DNA: TGTGCCTGGAGTGTAGGGACAGGGGGAAACACCATATATTTT.

This clone has just a few counts. The chain recombines TRBV2 with TRBJ1-2; 7 nucleotides match TRBD1. The CDR3 sequence is 13 residues long. From germline, CDR1 is SNHLY and CDR2 FYNNEI. The trim removed 8 bases at V and 7 bases at J, leaving 10 bases unmatched. DNA for the CDR3: TGTGCCAGCGGAACAGGGGCCTCTTCTGGCTACACCTTC. This sequence encodes CASGTGASSGYTF.

The V and J genes are TRBV9 and TRBJ1-1, with 7 bases lining up with TRBD1. V was pared by 4 bases and J by 1 base, with 7 bases of the junction left unmatched. This CDR3 comprises 15 residues. Per germline, CDR1 SGDLS and CDR2 YYNGEE. The chain's CDR3 is CASSPRTGSNTEAFF. CDR3 in DNA: TGTGCCAGCAGCCCCCGGACAGGTTCGAACACTGAAGCTTTCTTT.

The chain combines TRBV30 with TRBJ1-5; perhaps TRBD1 as D (5 bases). The CDR3 contains 14 residues. Germline values: CDR1 GTSNPN, CDR2 SVGIG (reference sequence). V lost 2 bases, J lost 6 bases, and 14 bases lay in between. The CDR3 is CAWSPVGVTQPQHF. The CDR3 DNA reads TGTGCCTGGAGTCCGGTAGGGGTCACTCAGCCCCAGCATTTT.

V and J are TRBV5-1 and TRBJ2-3, with D uncertain. The germline CDR1 and CDR2 sequences are SGHRS and YFSETQ. The CDR3 length is 15 residues. Deletions cut 1 base from V and 4 bases from J, with 13 bases between. CDR3 in DNA: TGCGCCAGCAGCTTGCCCCTTCTAGGCGCAGATACGCAGTATTTT. Translation: CASSLPLLGADTQYF. Full variable domain (remainder filled in from reference TRBV5-1 and TRBJ2-3): KAGVTQTPRYLIKTRGQQVTLSCSPISGHRSVSWYQQTPGQGLQFLFEYFSETQRNKGNFPGRFSGRQFSNSRSEMNVSTLELGDSALYLCASSLPLLGADTQYFGPGTRLTVL.

The V gene is TRBV28, the J gene TRBJ1-1; 10 bases are shared with TRBD1. The V and J ends lost 5 bases and 3 bases, in that order; junction bases with no gene match: 6. The CDR3 consists of 15 residues. The germline V gene encodes CDR1 MDHEN and CDR2 SYDVKM. DNA of the CDR3: TGTGCCAGCAGTCAGGGACAGGGGAGGTACACTGAAGCTTTCTTT. Protein sequence: CASSQGQGRYTEAFF.

This rearrangement joins TRBV11-2 to TRBJ2-5; 11 nucleotides line up with TRBD2. The CDR3 consists of 17 residues. Germline V lookup: CDR1 SGHAT, CDR2 FQNNGV. With 4 bases clipped from V and 4 bases from J, the junction kept 11 bases outside the gene matches. This CDR3 is CASSWTSGFGAGETQYF. CDR3 DNA sequence: TGTGCCAGCAGCTGGACTAGCGGGTTTGGGGCGGGAGAGACCCAGTACTTC.

The rearrangement uses TRBV6-5 and TRBJ2-1; D gene unclear. This CDR3 contains 15 residues. Trimming left V 6 bases short and J 2 bases short, with 14 bases between. The germline V gene has CDR1 MNHEY and CDR2 SVGAGI. CDR3 amino acids: CASSPRVTAYNEQFF. Written as DNA, the CDR3 is TGTGCCAGCAGCCCTCGTGTTACCGCCTACAATGAGCAGTTCTTC.

The V call is TRBV5-4, the J call TRBJ1-4; TRBD1 aligns across 8 bases. CDR3 size: 13 residues. The V gene's germline CDR1 is SGHNT and CDR2 YYREEE (reference sequence). The J segment lost 7 bases and the V segment lost 5 bases, leaving 4 bases of the junction unmatched. As DNA, the CDR3 is TGTGCCAGCAGGACAGGGGCAGGTGAAAAACTGTTTTTT. Protein: CASRTGAGEKLFF.

The V call is TRBV7-2, the J call TRBJ2-1; 10 nucleotides line up with TRBD2. CDR1 SGHTA and CDR2 FQGNSA come from the germline V gene. Losses at the gene ends were 1 base for V and 8 bases for J; bases not matched to a gene: 5. The CDR3 extends over 15 amino acids. CDR3 in DNA: TGTGCCAGCAGCTTAGAACTAGCGGGAACCTATGAGCAGTTCTTC. It encodes CASSLELAGTYEQFF.

As regards this clone: This CDR3 is also generated by other DNA sequences in the sample. The CDR3 region is CASSSGTGAYEQYF. The DNA of the CDR3 is TGTGCCAGCTCATCCGGGACAGGGGCCTACGAGCAGTACTTC. The rearrangement joins TRBV18 to TRBJ2-7, with 10 bases matching TRBD1. The CDR3 length is 14 residues. The junction had 3 bases not matched to a gene; V was cut back by 5 bases and J by 2 bases. CDR1 KGHSH and CDR2 LQKENI come from the germline V gene.

V is TRBV30 and J is TRBJ1-5, with 8 nucleotides matching TRBD1. The CDR3 totals 15 residues. The germline CDR1 and CDR2 sequences are GTSNPN and SVGIG (reference sequence). V trimming: 1 base; J trimming: 1 base; junction bases outside the gene matches: 3. The CDR3 here is CAWSAWTGSNQPQHF. The DNA of the CDR3 is TGTGCCTGGAGTGCCTGGACAGGGAGCAATCAGCCCCAGCATTTT.

The chain joins TRBV11-2 to TRBJ1-5, with D unresolved. CDR1 is SGHAT, CDR2 FQNNGV, per germline. V was shortened by 2 bases and J by 4 bases, with 12 bases between the two germline ends. The CDR3 runs to 15 residues. The DNA for the CDR3 is TGTGCCAGCAGCTTAAGTGTCCAGTCGAATCAGCCCCAGCATTTT. Encoded protein: CASSLSVQSNQPQHF.

CDR3: CASRMRAGGNTEAFF. The CDR3 bases are TGTGCCAGCCGAATGCGGGCAGGGGGTAACACTGAAGCTTTCTTT. V and J are TRBV14 and TRBJ1-1; 7 bases fit TRBD1. The CDR3 totals 15 residues. J was trimmed by 2 bases and V by 8 bases; bases with no gene match: 11. Germline CDR1 and CDR2: SGHDN and FVKESK.

Comments on this clone: The same CDR3 is also encoded by other DNA sequences in this sample. The chain uses TRBV5-1 and TRBJ2-3; the D is unclear. Germline V gene lookup returns CDR1 SGHRS and CDR2 YFSETQ. The CDR3 is 14 residues long. V was shortened by 2 bases and J by 2 bases, with 9 bases between the two germline ends. The CDR3 region is CASSFPADTDTQYF. The CDR3 DNA is TGCGCCAGCAGCTTCCCGGCGGACACAGATACGCAGTATTTT.

This chain uses TRBV19 with TRBJ2-7; 9 bases are shared with TRBD1. V was pared by 4 bases and J by 5 bases, with 3 bases of the junction left unmatched. The germline V gene encodes CDR1 LNHDA and CDR2 SQIVND (reference sequence). The CDR3 is made up of 13 amino acids. The CDR3 sequence: CASSTQGANEQYF. In nucleotides, the CDR3 is TGTGCCAGTAGTACACAGGGGGCGAACGAGCAGTACTTC.

This clone was observed once. This chain uses TRBV5-1 with TRBJ2-5, with D maybe TRBD1 (7 bases). Germline CDR1 and CDR2: SGHRS and YFSETQ. CDR3 size: 16 residues. V was cut by 1 base and J by 4 bases, with 17 bases left in between. CDR3 in amino acids: CASSLYPRQGGETQYF. DNA for the CDR3: TGCGCCAGCAGCTTGTACCCCAGACAGGGAGGAGAGACCCAGTACTTC.

This chain joins TRBV28 and TRBJ2-7; 9 nucleotides agree with TRBD2. Germline trimming cut 10 bases from V and 4 bases from J; bases unmatched to any gene: 20. Germline-derived CDR1 and CDR2 are MDHEN and SYDVKM. The CDR3 runs 17 residues. The CDR3 protein is CATYPFPLAGALYEQYF. In DNA, the CDR3 is TGTGCCACCTACCCCTTCCCGTTAGCGGGAGCGCTATACGAGCAGTACTTC.

This sequence joins TRBV6-8 and TRBJ2-2, with D perhaps matching TRBD2 (5 bases). The germline CDR1 and CDR2 sequences are MNHGY and SAAAGT. This CDR3 is built from 15 residues. The V and J ends lost 8 bases and 5 bases respectively, with 18 bases between them. CDR3 sequence: CASFCSGWETGELFF. The CDR3 region has the DNA TGTGCCAGCTTCTGCTCGGGATGGGAGACCGGGGAGCTGTTTTTT.

This clone was observed a single time. Other DNA sequences from this sample encode an identical CDR3 as well. The chain joins TRBV7-2 to TRBJ2-5; tentatively, D is TRBD2 (6 bases). Trimming removed 5 bases from V and 2 bases from J, with 12 bases in between. The CDR3 sequence is 14 residues long. Germline V gene data show CDR1 as SGHTA and CDR2 as FQGNSA. CDR3 in amino acids: CASSPTGTQETQYF. The CDR3 nucleotides read TGTGCCAGCAGCCCTACCGGGACTCAAGAGACCCAGTACTTC.

The chain employs TRBV5-4 and TRBJ1-4, with no clear D. The CDR3 is 17 residues long. Trimming removed 4 bases from V and 7 bases from J, with 23 bases in between. Per germline, CDR1 SGHNT and CDR2 YYREEE (reference sequence). In DNA, the CDR3 is TGTGCCAGCAGCGACGAACCTTCGGGTGTCTCGGGTGAAAAACTGTTTTTT. Protein: CASSDEPSGVSGEKLFF.

V gene TRBV6-1 combines with J gene TRBJ2-7; 8 positions agree with TRBD1. V was clipped by 7 bases and J by 1 base; unmatched bases: 6. The CDR3 totals 14 residues. Germline loops: CDR1 MNHNS, CDR2 SASEGT. CDR3 sequence: CASILGQESYEQYF. The CDR3 DNA sequence: TGTGCCAGCATCCTGGGACAGGAATCCTACGAGCAGTACTTC.

The CDR3 sequence: CASSLYAGLGATQYF. The CDR3 region has the DNA TGTGCCAGCAGCTTATACGCGGGACTAGGCGCGACCCAGTACTTC. The rearrangement uses TRBV7-8 and TRBJ2-5; TRBD2 matches at 8 bases. The V and J ends lost 2 bases and 7 bases, in that order; junction bases with no gene match: 9. The CDR3 extends over 15 amino acids. Looked up from germline, CDR1 is SGHVS and CDR2 is FQNEAQ.

The chain is built from TRBV18 and TRBJ2-1; D assignment may be TRBD1 or TRBD2 (5 bases each). CDR1 and CDR2 (germline): KGHSH, LQKENI. V lost 4 bases and J lost 6, with 16 bases in between. The CDR3 has 15 amino acids. The CDR3 coding sequence is TGTGCCAGCTCACGCCGGGACCTTGGGTCCAATGAGCAGTTCTTC. Protein: CASSRRDLGSNEQFF.

On this clone: At one end, the junction sequence differs from germline, possibly due to a read error. The chain joins TRBV19 to TRBJ2-1; TRBD1 is a possible D gene (5 bases). Germline CDR1 is LNHDA and CDR2 is SQIVND (reference sequence). The CDR3 contains 18 residues. Here the CDR3 reads CASSIPTPRVVCDNEQFF. The CDR3 bases are TGTGCCAGCAGTATCCCAACGCCCAGGGTGGTCTGCGACAATGAGCAGTTCTTC.

The table lists this clone with a count of one. The chain carries TRBV2 and TRBJ2-1; 16 positions match TRBD2. V was clipped by 5 bases and J by 14 bases; unmatched bases: 9. The germline V gene has CDR1 SNHLY and CDR2 FYNNEI. CDR3 size: 15 residues. The CDR3 region has the DNA TGTGCCAGCAGTACCGGGACTAGCGGGAGGGCGGTCGAGTTCTTC. It codes for CASSTGTSGRAVEFF.

V is TRBV6-5 and J is TRBJ2-1; D possibly corresponds to TRBD1 (5 bases). The CDR3 loop spans 15 amino acids. CDR1 is MNHEY, CDR2 SVGAGI, per germline. V was trimmed by 5 bases and J by 3 bases, leaving 14 bases between them. The CDR3, as DNA: TGTGCCAGCAGTACCAGGGATAAGAACTACAATGAGCAGTTCTTC. This codes for CASSTRDKNYNEQFF.